The rows below give T cell receptor beta chains drawn from one sample of a study of CD8 T cells in Susac syndrome. Each CDR3 protein gets one entry after TCRdb re-called the immunoSEQ multiplex PCR reads with MiXCR. The sample has 150,000 or so distinct CDR3 sequences; approximately 95% are singletons. Sequenced input: CD4+ T cells from PBMCs. These receptors all come from a human donor with Susac syndrome. Each CDR3 is given with its conserved first and last residue. The D gene is left open where the match is weak. Clone size is not always given. Where it is, it says once, few, many or a class for expanded clones.

D gene: TRBD2; J gene: TRBJ2-1; clone size: -; V gene: TRBV4-3; CDR3 length: 15; CDR3 DNA: TGCGCCAGCAGCCCCGGACTAGCGGGAGGTAGAGAGCAGTTCTTC; CDR3 protein: CASSPGLAGGREQFF
D gene: TRBD1; J gene: TRBJ2-5; clone size: -; V gene: TRBV29-1; CDR3 length: 13; CDR3 DNA: TGCTCCTGCGGGACAGGGACCACAGGGACCCAGTACTTC; CDR3 protein: CSCGTGTTGTQYF
D gene: TRBD1; J gene: TRBJ1-5; clone size: -; V gene: TRBV12-5; CDR3 length: 16; CDR3 DNA: TGTGCTAGTGGTTTGGTAAGGGGGCAGAGCAATCAGCCCCAGCATTTT; CDR3 protein: CASGLVRGQSNQPQHF
D gene: -; J gene: TRBJ2-3; clone size: -; V gene: TRBV5-6; CDR3 length: 13; CDR3 DNA: TGTGCCGTAGGTCGGAGAGGCACAGATACGCAGTATTTT; CDR3 protein: CAVGRRGTDTQYF
D gene: -; J gene: TRBJ2-1; clone size: -; V gene: TRBV25-1; CDR3 length: 14; CDR3 DNA: TGTGCCAGCAGTGCGGAATTTTTTGGGGGTAGGCAGTTCTTC; CDR3 protein: CASSAEFFGGRQFF
D gene: TRBD2; J gene: TRBJ2-7; clone size: -; V gene: TRBV6-2/TRBV6-3; CDR3 length: 14; CDR3 DNA: TGTGCCAGCAGTTGGAGGACTAGCGGGTACGAGCAGTACTTC; CDR3 protein: CASSWRTSGYEQYF
D gene: -; J gene: TRBJ1-1; clone size: -; V gene: TRBV30; CDR3 length: 15; CDR3 DNA: TGTGCCTGGACCCTGGGACGTTTGCGGGACACTGAAGCTTTCTTT; CDR3 protein: CAWTLGRLRDTEAFF
D gene: TRBD1; J gene: TRBJ1-1; clone size: -; V gene: TRBV7-2; CDR3 length: 14; CDR3 DNA: TGTGCCAGCAGCGTAGACCTGGGGACAGCCCAAGCTTTCTTT; CDR3 protein: CASSVDLGTAQAFF
D gene: -; J gene: TRBJ1-1; clone size: -; V gene: TRBV3-1; CDR3 length: 16; CDR3 DNA: TGTGCCAGCAGCCAAGAAGGTCAGGTAATGAACACTGAAGCTTTCTTT; CDR3 protein: CASSQEGQVMNTEAFF
D gene: -; J gene: TRBJ2-7; clone size: -; V gene: TRBV20-1; CDR3 length: 14; CDR3 DNA: TGCAGTGCTAGAGATAAGCGGAGAACCCACGAGCAGTACTTC; CDR3 protein: CSARDKRRTHEQYF
D gene: -; J gene: TRBJ1-3; clone size: -; V gene: TRBV7-9; CDR3 length: 12; CDR3 DNA: TGTGCCACCCGGGATGGTGGAAACACCATATATTTT; CDR3 protein: CATRDGGNTIYF
D gene: -; J gene: TRBJ1-1; clone size: -; V gene: TRBV6-5; CDR3 length: 14; CDR3 DNA: TGTGCCAGCAGTTACAGAGGGGGAGGCACTGAAGCTTTCTTT; CDR3 protein: CASSYRGGGTEAFF
D gene: -; J gene: TRBJ1-4; clone size: -; V gene: TRBV18; CDR3 length: 13; CDR3 DNA: TGTGCCAGCTCAACGGGGGCTTCCGAAAAACTGTTTTTT; CDR3 protein: CASSTGASEKLFF
D gene: -; J gene: TRBJ1-4; clone size: -; V gene: TRBV19; CDR3 length: 15; CDR3 DNA: TGTGCCAGTAGACCCATCTCCGTGTTGGGTGAAAAACTGTTTTTT; CDR3 protein: CASRPISVLGEKLFF
D gene: TRBD2; J gene: TRBJ2-5; clone size: -; V gene: TRBV20-1; CDR3 length: 16; CDR3 DNA: TGCAGTGCTAGCCCTACGACTAGCGGGGACCAAGAGACCCAGTACTTC; CDR3 protein: CSASPTTSGDQETQYF
D gene: -; J gene: TRBJ1-2; clone size: -; V gene: TRBV30; CDR3 length: 13; CDR3 DNA: TGTGCCTGGATAGGTGGGGTGAGCTATGGCTACACCTTC; CDR3 protein: CAWIGGVSYGYTF
D gene: TRBD1; J gene: TRBJ1-4; clone size: -; V gene: TRBV25-1; CDR3 length: 14; CDR3 DNA: TGTGCCAGCAGTGAACAGGGGGCTTTTGAAAAACTGTTTTTT; CDR3 protein: CASSEQGAFEKLFF
D gene: TRBD1; J gene: TRBJ2-2; clone size: once; V gene: TRBV4-3; CDR3 length: 15; CDR3 DNA: TGCGCCAGCAGTTCGGGGACAGGGGACACCGGGGAGCTGTTTTTT; CDR3 protein: CASSSGTGDTGELFF
D gene: -; J gene: TRBJ1-2; clone size: -; V gene: TRBV29-1; CDR3 length: 12; CDR3 DNA: TGCAGCGTTAGATTAGGGAGTACGGGCTACACCTTC; CDR3 protein: CSVRLGSTGYTF
D gene: -; J gene: TRBJ1-2; clone size: -; V gene: TRBV20-1; CDR3 length: 11; CDR3 DNA: TGCAGCACGACATCTAACTATGGCTACACCTTC; CDR3 protein: CSTTSNYGYTF
D gene: TRBD1; J gene: TRBJ2-7; clone size: -; V gene: TRBV11-1; CDR3 length: 13; CDR3 DNA: TGTGCCAGCAGCCCACGGACAGGGCGTTGGCAGTACTTC; CDR3 protein: CASSPRTGRWQYF
D gene: -; J gene: TRBJ2-7; clone size: -; V gene: TRBV20-1; CDR3 length: 15; CDR3 DNA: TGCAGTGCTATCGCTTCTTCGGGTTCCTCCTACGAGCAGTACTTC; CDR3 protein: CSAIASSGSSYEQYF
D gene: TRBD1; J gene: TRBJ2-5; clone size: once; V gene: TRBV18; CDR3 length: 14; CDR3 DNA: TGTGCCAGCTCACCGGGACAGGGGGCGGAGACCCAGTACTTC; CDR3 protein: CASSPGQGAETQYF
D gene: -; J gene: TRBJ2-3; clone size: once; V gene: TRBV28; CDR3 length: 11; CDR3 DNA: TGTGCCAGCACCCTGAGAGATACGCAGTATTTT; CDR3 protein: CASTLRDTQYF
D gene: -; J gene: TRBJ2-6; clone size: -; V gene: TRBV30; CDR3 length: 14; CDR3 DNA: TGTGCCTGGACTAAAGACTCTGGGGCCAACGTCCTGACTTTC; CDR3 protein: CAWTKDSGANVLTF
D gene: TRBD1; J gene: TRBJ1-2; clone size: -; V gene: TRBV5-4; CDR3 length: 14; CDR3 DNA: TGTGCCAGCAGCCTGGGACAGGGGGCCTTCGGCTACACCTTC; CDR3 protein: CASSLGQGAFGYTF
D gene: -; J gene: TRBJ1-1; clone size: -; V gene: TRBV7-9; CDR3 length: 16; CDR3 DNA: TGTGCCAGCAGCCCCCGAGGTGGGGGCAAGAGGACTGAAGCTTTCTTT; CDR3 protein: CASSPRGGGKRTEAFF
D gene: -; J gene: TRBJ2-7; clone size: -; V gene: TRBV20-1; CDR3 length: 14; CDR3 DNA: TGCAGTGCTAGTCGGTCCGGGACTGTCTACGAGCAGTACTTC; CDR3 protein: CSASRSGTVYEQYF